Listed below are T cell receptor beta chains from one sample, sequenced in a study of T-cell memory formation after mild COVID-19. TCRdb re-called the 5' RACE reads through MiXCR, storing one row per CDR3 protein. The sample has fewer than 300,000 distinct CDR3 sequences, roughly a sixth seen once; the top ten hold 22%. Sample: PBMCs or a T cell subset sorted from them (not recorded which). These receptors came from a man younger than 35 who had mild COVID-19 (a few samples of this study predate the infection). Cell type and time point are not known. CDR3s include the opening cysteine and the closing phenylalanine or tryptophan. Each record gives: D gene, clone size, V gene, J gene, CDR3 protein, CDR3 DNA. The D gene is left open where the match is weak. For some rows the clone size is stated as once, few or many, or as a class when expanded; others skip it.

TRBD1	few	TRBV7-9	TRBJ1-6	CASSRDRGDNSPLHF	TGTGCCAGCAGCCGAGACAGGGGAGATAATTCACCCCTCCACTTT
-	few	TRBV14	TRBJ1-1	CASSQEPFMNTEAFF	TGTGCCAGCAGCCAAGAGCCCTTCATGAACACTGAAGCTTTCTTT
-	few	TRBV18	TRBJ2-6	CASSPSIGVGANVLTF	TGTGCCAGCTCACCTTCGATCGGGGTAGGGGCCAACGTCCTGACTTTC
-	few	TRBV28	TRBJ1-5	CASSSSWRVNQPQHF	TGTGCCAGCAGCTCCAGCTGGAGGGTCAATCAGCCCCAGCATTTT
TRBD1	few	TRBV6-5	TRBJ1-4	CASSYGDRINEKLFF	TGTGCCAGCAGTTACGGGGACAGGATTAATGAAAAACTGTTTTTT
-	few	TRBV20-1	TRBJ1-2	CSARDRRDTF	TGCAGTGCTAGAGACCGCCGGGACACCTTC
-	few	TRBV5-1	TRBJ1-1	CASSAELRFATEAFF	TGCGCCAGCAGCGCCGAGTTACGGTTCGCCACTGAAGCTTTCTTT
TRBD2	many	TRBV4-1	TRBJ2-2	CASSQTSGLAEDTGELFF	TGCGCCAGCAGCCAAACCTCGGGACTAGCGGAAGACACCGGGGAGCTGTTTTTT
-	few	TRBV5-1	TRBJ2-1	CASSLATGRPSNEQFF	TGCGCCAGCAGCTTGGCCACGGGACGCCCCTCCAATGAGCAGTTCTTC
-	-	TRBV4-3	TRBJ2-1	CASSQGTGRLSIQFF	TGCGCCAGCAGCCAAGGAACAGGCCGGTTATCTATTCAGTTCTTC
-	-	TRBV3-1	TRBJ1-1	CASSHSDGRTEAFF	TGTGCCAGCAGCCACTCGGACGGCAGGACTGAAGCTTTCTTT
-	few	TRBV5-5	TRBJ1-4	CASSLAGSWDEKLFF	TGTGCCAGCAGCTTGGCTGGGTCCTGGGATGAAAAACTGTTTTTT
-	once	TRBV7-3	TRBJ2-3	CASSLPPLDTQYF	TGTGCCAGCAGCCTACCACCCCTCGATACGCAGTATTTT
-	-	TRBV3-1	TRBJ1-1	CASSLSGGNTEAFF	TGTGCCAGCAGCCTCTCCGGAGGTAACACTGAAGCTTTCTTT
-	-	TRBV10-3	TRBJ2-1	CAISLGQGSYNEQFF	TGTGCCATCAGCCTAGGTCAGGGATCCTACAATGAGCAGTTCTTC
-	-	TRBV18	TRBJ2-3	CASSPSSDTQYF	TGTGCCAGCTCACCCTCTTCAGATACGCAGTATTTT
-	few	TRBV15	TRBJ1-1	CATSRAWNREDTEAFF	TGTGCCACCAGCAGAGCCTGGAACAGGGAGGACACTGAAGCTTTCTTT
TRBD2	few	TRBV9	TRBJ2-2	CASSPQTSGGPWTGELFF	TGTGCCAGCAGCCCCCAGACTAGCGGGGGGCCATGGACCGGGGAGCTGTTTTTT
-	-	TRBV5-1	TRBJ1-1	CASSVDGRTLTEAFF	TGCGCCAGCAGCGTAGATGGACGGACACTCACTGAAGCTTTCTTT
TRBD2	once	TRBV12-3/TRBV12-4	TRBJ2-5	CASRRGSGRAKTQYF	TGTGCCAGCAGACGGGGAAGCGGGAGGGCGAAGACCCAGTACTTC
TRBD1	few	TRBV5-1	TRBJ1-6	CASSEGGGAYSPLHF	TGCGCCAGCAGCGAGGGAGGGGGCGCGTATTCACCCCTCCACTTT
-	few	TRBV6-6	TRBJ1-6	CASSYRGAGSPLHF	TGTGCCAGCAGTTACCGGGGGGCGGGTTCACCCCTCCACTTT
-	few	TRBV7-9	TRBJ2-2	CASTPVDTGELFF	TGTGCCAGCACCCCAGTCGACACCGGGGAGCTGTTTTTT
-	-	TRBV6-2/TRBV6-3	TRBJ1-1	CASGDQNTEAFF	TGTGCCAGCGGTGATCAGAACACTGAAGCTTTCTTT
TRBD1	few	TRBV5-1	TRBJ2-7	CASSLSGTGSYEQYF	TGCGCCAGCAGCTTGAGCGGGACAGGGTCCTACGAGCAGTACTTC
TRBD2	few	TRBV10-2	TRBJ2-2	CASSGLAGSTGELFF	TGCGCCAGCAGTGGACTAGCGGGGAGCACCGGGGAGCTGTTTTTT
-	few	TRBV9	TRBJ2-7	CASSVVPSDSYEQYF	TGTGCCAGCAGCGTAGTACCTAGCGACTCCTACGAGCAGTACTTC
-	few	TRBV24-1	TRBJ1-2	CATSRGVGYGYTF	TGTGCCACCAGTCGAGGGGTTGGCTATGGCTACACCTTC
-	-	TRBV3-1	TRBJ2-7	CASSQGGGYEQYF	TGTGCCAGCAGCCAAGGTGGGGGCTACGAGCAGTACTTC
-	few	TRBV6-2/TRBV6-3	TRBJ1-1	CASSYSTSTSGAFF	TGTGCCAGCAGTTACTCGACGTCCACAAGCGGAGCTTTCTTT
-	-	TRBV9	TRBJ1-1	CASSLGVSTEAFF	TGTGCCAGCAGCCTCGGGGTGAGCACTGAAGCTTTCTTT
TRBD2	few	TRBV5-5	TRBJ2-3	CASGPLAGDPRNTQYF	TGTGCCAGCGGCCCACTAGCGGGGGACCCCAGGAATACGCAGTATTTT
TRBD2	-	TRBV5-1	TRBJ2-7	CASSRNGIAGGPGEQYF	TGCGCCAGCAGCCGCAATGGGATAGCGGGGGGGCCGGGGGAGCAGTACTTC
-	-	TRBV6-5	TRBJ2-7	CASSYSTGVYSGEQYF	TGTGCCAGCAGTTACTCGACCGGGGTATACTCAGGCGAGCAGTACTTC
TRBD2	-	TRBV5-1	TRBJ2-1	CASSLNSASGVNEQFF	TGCGCCAGCAGCTTAAATTCCGCTAGCGGGGTAAATGAGCAGTTCTTC
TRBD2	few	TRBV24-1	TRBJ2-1	CATSRGGPLNEQFF	TGTGCCACCAGTCGCGGGGGGCCCCTCAATGAGCAGTTCTTC
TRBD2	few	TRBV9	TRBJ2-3	CASSGGLTQITDTQYF	TGTGCCAGCAGCGGGGGACTAACCCAAATCACAGATACGCAGTATTTT
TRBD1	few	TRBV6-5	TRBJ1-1	CASSSRGEVNTEAFF	TGTGCCAGCAGTTCCAGGGGGGAAGTTAACACTGAAGCTTTCTTT
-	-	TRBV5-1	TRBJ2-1	CASSLEGAGGLNEQFF	TGCGCCAGCAGCTTGGAGGGCGCCGGGGGGCTCAATGAGCAGTTCTTC
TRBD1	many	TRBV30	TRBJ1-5	CAWSRGTGGYSNQPQHF	TGTGCCTGGAGCCGCGGGACAGGGGGATATAGCAATCAGCCCCAGCATTTT
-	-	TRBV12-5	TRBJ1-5	CASGLVNQPQHF	TGTGCTAGTGGTTTGGTCAACCAGCCCCAGCATTTT
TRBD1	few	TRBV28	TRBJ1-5	CASSLWAGGDQPQHF	TGTGCCAGCAGTTTATGGGCAGGGGGGGATCAGCCCCAGCATTTT
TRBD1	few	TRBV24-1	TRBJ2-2	CATSDLRGDRDVPGELFF	TGTGCCACCAGTGATTTAAGAGGGGACAGGGATGTACCCGGGGAGCTGTTTTTT
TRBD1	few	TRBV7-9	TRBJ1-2	CASSPGTGSGGYTF	TGTGCCAGCAGCCCCGGGACAGGGTCCGGTGGCTACACCTTC
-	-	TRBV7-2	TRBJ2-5	CASSLGLAAYAGETQYF	TGTGCCAGCAGCCTAGGTCTAGCTGCCTATGCTGGAGAGACCCAGTACTTC
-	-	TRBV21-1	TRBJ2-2	CASSKGATGANTGELFF	TGTGCCAGCAGCAAAGGAGCGACGGGGGCGAACACCGGGGAGCTGTTTTTT
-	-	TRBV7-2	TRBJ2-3	CASSHPWESSTDTQYF	TGTGCCAGCAGCCACCCGTGGGAATCTAGCACAGATACGCAGTATTTT
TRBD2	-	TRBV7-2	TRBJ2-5	CASSTGGFEETQYF	TGTGCCAGCAGCACGGGGGGGTTCGAGGAGACCCAGTACTTC
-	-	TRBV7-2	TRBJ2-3	CASSLVADSTDTQYF	TGTGCCAGCAGCTTAGTGGCGGATAGCACAGATACGCAGTATTTT
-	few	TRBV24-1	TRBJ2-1	CATSDLGSEQFF	TGTGCCACCAGTGATTTGGGGTCTGAGCAGTTCTTC
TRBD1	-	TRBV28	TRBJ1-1	CASRDRGVTEAFF	TGTGCCAGCAGGGACAGGGGTGTTACTGAAGCTTTCTTT
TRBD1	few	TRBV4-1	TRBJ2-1	CASSLVQGAVSNEQFF	TGCGCCAGCAGCCTAGTACAGGGGGCTGTATCCAATGAGCAGTTCTTC
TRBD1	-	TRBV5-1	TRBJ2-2	CASSLATGGNTGELFF	TGCGCCAGCAGCCTAGCTACAGGGGGCAACACCGGGGAGCTGTTTTTT
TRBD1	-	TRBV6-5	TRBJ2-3	CASRGTRSGQPDTQYF	TGTGCCAGCAGGGGCACTCGATCGGGACAGCCAGATACGCAGTATTTT
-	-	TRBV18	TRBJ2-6	CASSPSAVTGANVLTF	TGTGCCAGCTCACCATCGGCAGTAACTGGGGCCAACGTCCTGACTTTC